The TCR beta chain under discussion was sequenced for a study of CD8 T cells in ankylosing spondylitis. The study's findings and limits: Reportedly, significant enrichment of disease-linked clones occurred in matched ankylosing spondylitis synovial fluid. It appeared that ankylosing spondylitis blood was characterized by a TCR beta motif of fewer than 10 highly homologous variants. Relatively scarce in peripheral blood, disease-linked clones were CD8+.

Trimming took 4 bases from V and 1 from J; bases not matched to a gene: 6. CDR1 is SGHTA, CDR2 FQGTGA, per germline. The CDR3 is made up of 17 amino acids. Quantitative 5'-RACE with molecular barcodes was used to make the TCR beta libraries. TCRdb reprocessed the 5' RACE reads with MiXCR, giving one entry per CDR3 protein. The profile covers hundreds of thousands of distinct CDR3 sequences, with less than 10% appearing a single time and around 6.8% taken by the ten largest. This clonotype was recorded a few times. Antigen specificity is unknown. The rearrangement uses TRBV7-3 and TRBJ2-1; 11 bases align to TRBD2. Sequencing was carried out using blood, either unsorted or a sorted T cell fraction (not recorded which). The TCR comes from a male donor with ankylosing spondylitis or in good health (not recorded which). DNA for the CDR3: TGTGCCAGCAGCTCCTATACTAGCGGGGGTTCCTACAATGAGCAGTTCTTC. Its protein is CASSSYTSGGSYNEQFF.